Listed below are T cell receptor beta chains from one sample, sequenced in a study of blood T cells in healthy people across ages. TCRdb re-analysed the 5' RACE reads in MiXCR, keeping a single row per CDR3 protein. The sample has more than 650,000 distinct CDR3 sequences, roughly 26% seen once. This sample was shared with a second study, whose subject was T cells of mothers and their children.

The sample taken for sequencing was blood. The receptors were gathered from a boy between 5 and 17 years old in good health. Each CDR3 is given with its conserved first and last residue. A D gene is named only where the DNA matches it firmly. Some rows mark clone size as missing; the rest say once, few, many or name a class of expanded clone.

V	D	J	size	DNA	CDR3
TRBV20-1	.	TRBJ2-5	.	TGCAGTGCTAGGACGGGGAACGCCTTGGAACAAGAGACCCAGTACTTC	CSARTGNALEQETQYF
TRBV20-1	.	TRBJ2-7	.	TGCAGTGCTAGAGATCTCCCAGGGTCTGCATACGAGCAGTACTTC	CSARDLPGSAYEQYF
TRBV12-3/TRBV12-4	TRBD2	TRBJ2-3	.	TGTGCCAGCAGTCCCGGGACTAGCGGGGGGTGGTTGGCAGATACGCAGTATTTT	CASSPGTSGGWLADTQYF
TRBV5-1	.	TRBJ2-7	.	TGCGCCAGCAGCTTGAGAACGACGGGCTACGAGCAGTACTTC	CASSLRTTGYEQYF
TRBV7-3	.	TRBJ2-1	.	TGTGCCAGCAGCGGACAGCCCAATGAGCAGTTCTTC	CASSGQPNEQFF
TRBV4-2	.	TRBJ1-5	.	TGTGCCAGCAGCCAAGATGTAGGAGCCGGGGGCGCGAATCAGCCCCAGCATTTT	CASSQDVGAGGANQPQHF
TRBV30	.	TRBJ2-3	.	TGTGCCTGGACTACGGGGACTAGCACAGATACGCAGTATTTT	CAWTTGTSTDTQYF
TRBV4-1	.	TRBJ2-2	few	TGCGCCAGCAGCCAAGGGGTTGCCGTCACCGGGGAGCTGTTTTTT	CASSQGVAVTGELFF
TRBV4-1	.	TRBJ2-3	few	TGCGCCAGCAGCCAAGGCCTGAGCCCAGATACGCAGTATTTT	CASSQGLSPDTQYF
TRBV7-9	.	TRBJ1-2	few	TGTGCCAGCAGCTCACACACAGGAAGTTATGGCTACACCTTC	CASSSHTGSYGYTF
TRBV19	.	TRBJ1-1	.	TGTGCCAGTACCATCGGGACATTGACTGAAGCTTTCTTT	CASTIGTLTEAFF
TRBV11-3	.	TRBJ2-1	.	TGTGCCAGCAGCTTAGAGTTTGCGGGAAACAATGAGCAGTTCTTC	CASSLEFAGNNEQFF
TRBV12-3/TRBV12-4	TRBD1	TRBJ2-6	.	TGTGCCAGCAGTTTAGCCAGGGGACAGGCTTTTGGGGCCAACGTCCTGACTTTC	CASSLARGQAFGANVLTF
TRBV5-5	.	TRBJ1-2	.	TGTGCCAGCAGCTTGGGGGACTCTGGCTACACCTTC	CASSLGDSGYTF
TRBV10-3	.	TRBJ2-5	.	TGTGCCATGGGAGGCTCACTACAAGAGACCCAGTACTTC	CAMGGSLQETQYF
TRBV20-1	.	TRBJ1-1	.	TGCAGTGCTAGAGTTCAGGGAGGGACTGAAGCTTTCTTT	CSARVQGGTEAFF
TRBV20-1	.	TRBJ1-1	.	TGCAGTGCTAGTATGGCAGGGATACCCCTTAACACTGAAGCTTTCTTT	CSASMAGIPLNTEAFF
TRBV5-6	.	TRBJ1-2	.	TGTGCCACCTTTCCTCGGCTTCCCGGAGGCTATGGCTACACCTTC	CATFPRLPGGYGYTF
TRBV5-1	TRBD2	TRBJ2-7	once	TGCGCCAGCAGCTTGGAAGGGACTAGCGGCACCCCCTACGAGCAGTACTTC	CASSLEGTSGTPYEQYF
TRBV29-1	.	TRBJ2-5	few	TGCAGCGTTGAAGAACCAGATAAAGAGACCCAGTACTTC	CSVEEPDKETQYF
TRBV12-3/TRBV12-4	.	TRBJ1-5	.	TGTGCCAGCGGAGGACACCTTAGCAATCAGCCCCAGCATTTT	CASGGHLSNQPQHF
TRBV29-1	TRBD2	TRBJ2-3	few	TGCTCCTGCTACACTAGCGGCCGAGATACGCAGTATTTT	CSCYTSGRDTQYF
TRBV5-1	.	TRBJ2-5	.	TGCGCCAGCAGGGTGGTGGGCGTCCAAGAGACCCAGTACTTC	CASRVVGVQETQYF
TRBV27	.	TRBJ2-3	few	TGTGCCAGCAGTTTTTGGCCAGATACGCAGTATTTT	CASSFWPDTQYF
TRBV5-1	.	TRBJ2-6	.	TGCGCTAGCATCCCCGCAGGGCACTCTGGGGCCAACGTCCTGACTTTC	CASIPAGHSGANVLTF
TRBV5-1	.	TRBJ1-1	.	TGCGCCAGCAGCTGGAACTGGGAGAACACCGAAGCTTTCTTT	CASSWNWENTEAFF
TRBV29-1	TRBD1	TRBJ1-2	.	TGCAGCGTTTCACCACAGGGGCTTGGCTACACCTTC	CSVSPQGLGYTF
TRBV16	TRBD1	TRBJ1-2	once	TGTGCCAGCAGCCCGCGGACAGGTCCAGGTTCTGGCTACACCTTC	CASSPRTGPGSGYTF
TRBV5-1	.	TRBJ1-4	.	TGCGCCAGCAGCCGATCGCGGGGGCAGAATGAAAAACTGTTTTTT	CASSRSRGQNEKLFF
TRBV7-9	.	TRBJ2-5	few	TGTGCCAGCAGCCGGTTGGGGGGCGGAGAGACCCAGTACTTC	CASSRLGGGETQYF
TRBV5-1	TRBD2	TRBJ2-4	few	TGCGCCAGCAGCGCGCGGACTAGCGGCGTCAAAAACATTCAGTACTTC	CASSARTSGVKNIQYF
TRBV9	.	TRBJ1-4	.	TGTGCCAGCAGCGTAGGGGGAACTAATGAAAAACTGTTTTTT	CASSVGGTNEKLFF
TRBV7-2	.	TRBJ1-4	.	TGTGCCAGCAGCTTAAGCATCCTCCGGGGTGAAAAACTGTTTTTT	CASSLSILRGEKLFF
TRBV7-6	TRBD1	TRBJ1-1	.	TGTGCCAGCAGCGCGGACAGGATGAACACTGAAGCTTTCTTT	CASSADRMNTEAFF
TRBV6-5	.	TRBJ1-2	.	TGTGCCAGCAGTTATGGTCAGGTTTCTAACTATGGCTACACCTTC	CASSYGQVSNYGYTF
TRBV7-9	.	TRBJ1-5	few	TGTGCCAGCACCGCGGGTAGTCAGCCCCAGCATTTT	CASTAGSQPQHF
TRBV11-2	TRBD2	TRBJ2-5	.	TGTGTCAGCAGCTTAGGGGGGACTAGCGGGGGCCAAGAGACCCAGTACTTC	CVSSLGGTSGGQETQYF
TRBV4-1	.	TRBJ1-3	few	TGCGCCGGCAGCAAGGTCGCGGGAAACACCATATATTTT	CAGSKVAGNTIYF
TRBV20-1	TRBD1	TRBJ2-4	.	TGCAGTGCTGGCCCTGGACAGGGAAAAAACATTCAGTACTTC	CSAGPGQGKNIQYF
TRBV6-5	.	TRBJ2-5	.	TGTGCCAGCAGTTACCGGGGAACGGAGACCCAGTACTTC	CASSYRGTETQYF
TRBV29-1	.	TRBJ1-2	.	TGCAGCGCTCTCGACGGCGATGGCTACACCTTC	CSALDGDGYTF
TRBV4-1	.	TRBJ2-7	few	TGCGCCAGCAGCCAAGGATTGACCCTGGTGGGCTCCTACGAGCAGTACTTC	CASSQGLTLVGSYEQYF
TRBV6-6	TRBD1	TRBJ2-1	few	TGTGCCAGCAGACCTCTAACAGGGGGAAATGAGCAGTTCTTC	CASRPLTGGNEQFF
TRBV11-2	TRBD2	TRBJ2-5	few	TGTGCCAGCAGCCCCATGGGCGGGGGGGTTCAAGAGACCCAGTACTTC	CASSPMGGGVQETQYF
TRBV20-1	.	TRBJ2-7	few	TGCAGTGCTCCGTACCCAGGCCCCTACGAGCAGTACTTC	CSAPYPGPYEQYF
TRBV6-6	.	TRBJ1-5	.	TGTGCCAGCAGTTACGGACTCTCTTATAGCAATCAGCCCCAGCATTTT	CASSYGLSYSNQPQHF
TRBV7-9	.	TRBJ2-7	.	TGTGCCAGCAACGTGGCCCCCTCCTACGAGCAGTACTTC	CASNVAPSYEQYF
TRBV10-3	.	TRBJ1-1	few	TGTGCCATCAGCAAGAGGAACACTAAAGCTTTCTTT	CAISKRNTKAFF
TRBV7-7	.	TRBJ2-7	few	TGTGCCAGCAGCCCGACAGAGAGTTCCTACGAGCAGTACTTC	CASSPTESSYEQYF
TRBV2	.	TRBJ2-5	.	TGTGCCAGCAGTGATACGGGGTCGGGCCAAGAGACCCAGTACTTC	CASSDTGSGQETQYF
TRBV6-5	TRBD1	TRBJ1-1	.	TGTGCCAGCAGTTACGGTTCTTTCGGGACAGCTACCAACACTGAAGCTTTCTTT	CASSYGSFGTATNTEAFF
TRBV6-1	.	TRBJ2-3	.	TGTGCCAGCAGGGCAGGTCACGTTTTTCTGGCTTTT	CASRAGHVFLAF